There are a few counts of the clone carrying this TCR beta chain. This sample is part of a study of blood T cells in healthy people across ages. A second about 7 to 11 cycle PCR used barcoded and J-beta primers. TCRdb re-called the 5' RACE reads with MiXCR, one entry per CDR3 protein. The sample has about 760,000 distinct CDR3 sequences; 25% are singletons. The CDR3 sequence is 15 residues long. Germline-derived CDR1 and CDR2 are ENHRY and SYGVKD. This sample also appeared in a second study, on T cells of mothers and their children.

V usage is TRBV10-3 and J usage is TRBJ2-5; TRBD2 agrees at 11 bases. Near its end, the DNA agrees better with TRBJ2-7, so the J call may be wrong. The material sequenced was blood. The source is a boy aged 5-17 years in good health. The CDR3 sequence: CATGSVLAGEYEQYF. In nucleotides, the CDR3 is TGTGCCACCGGCTCGGTACTAGCGGGAGAATACGAGCAGTACTTC.